This entry features one TCR beta chain sequence. The data were obtained in a study of PD-1 blockade in classical Hodgkin lymphoma. Only in-frame clones appear in the TCRdb table, and some are missing; sequencing was by immunoSEQ multiplex PCR. The sample records 6,000 to 9,500 clones, 75% to 90% being singletons. The CDR3 consists of 15 residues. Germline V gene sequence: CDR1 KGHSH, CDR2 LQKENI. V lost 5 bases to trimming and J lost 4 bases, with 17 bases between them. After autologous stem cell transplantation all patients relapsed, and prior brentuximab vedotin exposure differed between cohorts. CD4+ T cells were purified from thawed PBMCs by negative selection.

The starting material was CD4+ T cells from blood, obtained at baseline. The chain joins TRBV18 to TRBJ2-5, with D uncertain. The clonotype originates from a human donor with classical Hodgkin lymphoma. The DNA of the CDR3 is TGTGCCAGCTCATTTGGGTTGTCCGCGGTAGAGACCCAGTACTTC. This translates into CASSFGLSAVETQYF.